These 20 T cell receptor beta chains were all obtained from the same sample, sequenced in a study of blood T cell repertoires in COVID-19. TCRdb's copy holds only in-frame clones and misses some; the assay was immunoSEQ multiplex PCR. The profile shows hundreds of thousands of clones, approximately 87% of them singletons. Sequenced material: peripheral blood. The receptors here all came from a man aged 60-69 years who had recovered from COVID-19.

The V call is TRBV28, the J call TRBJ1-3, with 7 bases that match TRBD1. Germline CDR1 and CDR2: MDHEN and SYDVKM. The CDR3 runs 15 residues. J was trimmed by 2 bases and V by 8 bases; bases with no gene match: 9. The CDR3 reads CASQRDRAAGNTIYF. The CDR3 DNA sequence: TGTGCCAGCCAACGCGACAGGGCTGCTGGAAACACCATATATTTT.

DNA for the CDR3: TGTGCCTGGAGGGGGCGTTGGACTGGCTACACCTTC. This gives the protein CAWRGRWTGYTF. The rearrangement joins TRBV30 to TRBJ1-2, with a possible D match to TRBD1 (5 bases). Germline V gene data show CDR1 as GTSNPN and CDR2 as SVGIG (reference sequence). The CDR3 covers 12 residues. V lost 3 bases and J lost 7, with 12 bases in between.

This sequence joins TRBV11-1 and TRBJ2-1; 11 nucleotides agree with TRBD2. Per germline, CDR1 SGHAT and CDR2 FQDESV (reference sequence). V was clipped by 5 bases and J by 8 bases; unmatched bases: 11. This CDR3 has 16 amino acids. The CDR3 loop is CASSPTLAGGRDEQFF. The CDR3 DNA follows: TGTGCCAGCAGCCCTACTCTAGCGGGGGGCCGGGATGAGCAGTTCTTC.

CDR3 DNA: TGTGCCTGGGGTGGAGGGGCAACTAATGAAAAACTGTTTTTT. The encoded protein is CAWGGGATNEKLFF. The rearrangement joins TRBV30 to TRBJ1-4, with a possible D match to TRBD1 (5 bases). This CDR3 comprises 14 residues. V was trimmed by 5 bases and J by 0 bases, leaving 10 bases between them. Germline CDR1 is GTSNPN and CDR2 is SVGIG (reference sequence).

This sequence joins TRBV6-2 or TRBV6-3 and TRBJ2-5; 10 nucleotides align to TRBD2. CDR3 length: 17 residues. Germline CDR1 is MNHEY and CDR2 is SVGEGT. J lost 5 bases, V lost 2 bases, and 11 bases had no gene match. The DNA of the CDR3 is TGTGCCAGCAGTTACCCGAAACCGGGACTAGCGCGTGAGACCCAGTACTTC. Translating it yields CASSYPKPGLARETQYF.

The V gene is TRBV6-5, the J gene TRBJ1-4, with 8 bases fitting TRBD1. Germline CDR1 is MNHEY and CDR2 is SVGAGI. CDR3 length equals 16 residues. Germline trimming cut 2 bases from V and 3 bases from J; bases unmatched to any gene: 5. CDR3 protein: CASSYRQGASNEKLFF. The CDR3 bases are TGTGCCAGCAGTTACCGGCAGGGGGCTTCTAATGAAAAACTGTTTTTT.

This chain links TRBV5-5 with TRBJ2-5; D is perhaps TRBD2 (5 bases). The germline V gene has CDR1 SGHKS and CDR2 YYEKEE (reference sequence). The CDR3 spans 14 residues. With 4 bases removed from V and 1 base from J, the gap between germline ends came to 11 bases. The CDR3 spells CASSPPGTQETQYF. The CDR3 DNA reads as TGTGCCAGCAGCCCGCCGGGAACCCAAGAGACCCAGTACTTC.

In its sample, this clone was seen once. V and J are TRBV11-2 and TRBJ2-7, with 8 bases aligning to TRBD2. V lost 6 bases to trimming and J lost 4 bases; unmatched junction nucleotides: 8. CDR3 size: 14 residues. Per the germline V gene, CDR1 is SGHAT and CDR2 is FQNNGV. The CDR3: CASRLSGGTYEQYF. Written as DNA, the CDR3 is TGTGCCAGCAGGCTCTCGGGAGGGACGTACGAGCAGTACTTC.

The chain carries TRBV18 and TRBJ2-3, with a tentative D call TRBD2 (6 bases). The CDR3 runs to 14 residues. The germline V and J ends were trimmed by 3 bases and 4 bases, with 11 bases remaining between them. CDR1 and CDR2 from the germline V gene are KGHSH and LQKENI. CDR3 sequence: CASSPLTSSDTQYF. The DNA for the CDR3 is TGTGCCAGCTCACCCCTGACTAGTTCAGATACGCAGTATTTT.

The chain recombines TRBV7-3 with TRBJ2-1; 12 nucleotides agree with TRBD1. Germline assignment: CDR1 SGHTA and CDR2 FQGTGA. This CDR3 spans 15 amino acids. The V and J ends lost 4 bases and 7 bases, in that order; junction bases with no gene match: 5. CDR3 protein: CASSSGTGGKNEQFF. The CDR3 bases are TGTGCCAGCAGCTCCGGGACAGGGGGCAAGAATGAGCAGTTCTTC.

This rearrangement joins TRBV24-1 to TRBJ2-5; 7 bases align to TRBD2. The CDR3 loop spans 13 amino acids. Germline V gives CDR1 KGHDR, CDR2 SFDVKD. V dropped 7 bases and J dropped 4; count of bases not matched to a gene: 5. CDR3 bases: TGTGCCACCAGCTCTAGCGGAGGAGAGACCCAGTACTTC. Amino acids: CATSSSGGETQYF.

This chain uses TRBV6-5 with TRBJ2-3; 8 bases map to TRBD1. The ends lost 5 bases at V and 9 bases at J; junction bases unmatched: 10. The CDR3 extends over 14 amino acids. CDR1 is MNHEY, CDR2 SVGAGI, per germline. CDR3 DNA sequence: TGTGCCAGCAGTAATACCCCGACAGGGGAAACGCAGTATTTT. Translating gives CASSNTPTGETQYF.

CDR3 nucleotide sequence: TGTGCCAGCAGGAATGGGACTAGCGGACCCTACGAGCAGTACTTC. It codes for CASRNGTSGPYEQYF. The chain employs TRBV21-1 and TRBJ2-7; no DNA check was done on the table's D call, TRBD2. TRBV21-1 is reported as a pseudogene. This CDR3 has 15 amino acids.

This sequence joins TRBV7-3 and TRBJ2-1, with a tentative D call TRBD2 (5 bases). V was trimmed by 2 bases and J by 9 bases, leaving 14 bases between them. Germline assignment: CDR1 SGHTA and CDR2 FQGTGA. The CDR3 runs to 14 residues. The CDR3 DNA sequence: TGTGCCAGCAGCTTAGAGGGAAGTAGAGGTGAGCAGTTCTTC. It specifies CASSLEGSRGEQFF. Variable domain in full (rest from reference TRBV7-3 and TRBJ2-1): GAGVSQTPSNKVTEKGKYVELRCDPISGHTALYWYRQSLGQGPEFLIYFQGTGAADDSGLPNDRFFAVRPEGSVSTLKIQRTERGDSAVYLCASSLEGSRGEQFFGPGTRLTVL.

There are a few counts of this clone. CDR3 amino acids: CASSVVGTGIDEQYF. Here the CDR3 DNA reads TGTGCCAGCAGCGTAGTGGGGACAGGGATTGACGAGCAGTACTTC. The genes are TRBV9 and TRBJ2-7; 9 bases match TRBD1. Losses at the gene ends were 0 bases for V and 5 bases for J; bases not matched to a gene: 6. The V gene's germline CDR1 is SGDLS and CDR2 YYNGEE. The CDR3 extends over 15 amino acids.

This clone occurred a few times. This sequence joins TRBV28 and TRBJ2-5; 7 positions agree with TRBD2. CDR3 length: 15 amino acids. V lost 5 bases to trimming and J lost 5 bases; unmatched junction nucleotides: 11. The germline CDR1 and CDR2 sequences are MDHEN and SYDVKM. The CDR3 region has the DNA TGTGCCAGCAGTCAAGGGACCGTGGGAGGGGAGACCCAGTACTTC. This translates into CASSQGTVGGETQYF.

A remark on this clone: Additional DNA sequences in this sample encode the identical CDR3. The rearrangement uses TRBV5-1 and TRBJ1-1, with 8 positions matching TRBD1. The germline V gene has CDR1 SGHRS and CDR2 YFSETQ. The V and J ends lost 4 bases and 0 bases, in that order; junction bases with no gene match: 5. The CDR3 runs 15 residues. CDR3 region: CASSPGQGMNTEAFF. CDR3 coding DNA: TGCGCCAGCAGCCCCGGACAGGGAATGAACACTGAAGCTTTCTTT. The whole variable domain, filled in from reference TRBV5-1 and TRBJ1-1, reads KAGVTQTPRYLIKTRGQQVTLSCSPISGHRSVSWYQQTPGQGLQFLFEYFSETQRNKGNFPGRFSGRQFSNSRSEMNVSTLELGDSALYLCASSPGQGMNTEAFFGQGTRLTVV.

The rearrangement uses TRBV29-1 and TRBJ2-5; 7 nucleotides match TRBD2. This CDR3 has 13 amino acids. Unmatched junction bases numbered 6, after V lost 3 bases and J lost 5 bases. Germline loops: CDR1 SQVTM, CDR2 ANQGSEA. CDR3 nucleotide sequence: TGCAGCGTTGAGATAATCGGGGGGGAGACCCAGTACTTC. It codes for CSVEIIGGETQYF.

This chain connects TRBV7-3 to TRBJ2-3; 9 bases are a match to TRBD2. The CDR3 consists of 14 residues. With V trimmed by 5 bases and J by 4 bases, 4 bases remained unmatched. Germline V gene sequence: CDR1 SGHTA, CDR2 FQGTGA. The CDR3: CASSPGLASDTQYF. The DNA for the CDR3 is TGTGCCAGCAGCCCGGGACTAGCCTCAGATACGCAGTATTTT.

This chain links TRBV5-5 with TRBJ2-5; 9 bases match TRBD1. This CDR3 has 16 residues. Per the germline V gene, CDR1 is SGHKS and CDR2 is YYEKEE (reference sequence). The trim removed 2 bases at V and 6 bases at J, leaving 11 bases unmatched. CDR3 DNA sequence: TGTGCCAGCAGCTTTTGGGGGACAGGGATTGCGAAGACCCAGTACTTC. This gives the protein CASSFWGTGIAKTQYF.